These 5 T cell receptor beta chains originate from one sample sequenced in a study of shared clonotypes between healthy human individuals. Sequencing used immunoSEQ multiplex PCR; TCRdb keeps in-frame clones, though not all of them. The sample lists roughly 2,300,000 clones, about nine tenths seen once, with 0.37% in the top ten. Specimen: naive CD4+ T cells from PBMCs. Described subset: CD45RA+ positively selected. The receptor set was obtained from a young man in good health. Some clones in this sample may be carry-over from other donors' samples.

This clone was recorded once. Distinct nucleotide sequences in the sample also encode this CDR3. This chain uses TRBV7-3 with TRBJ2-1; D is unresolved. The CDR3 is 15 residues long. Per germline, CDR1 SGHTA and CDR2 FQGTGA. Deletions cut 0 bases from V and 3 bases from J, with 9 bases between. The CDR3 bases are TGTGCCAGCAGCTTAACGAGAGGAAGCTACAATGAGCAGTTCTTC. Translation: CASSLTRGSYNEQFF.

This clone was picked up a small number of times. The chain uses TRBV2 and TRBJ1-4, with D uncertain. The CDR3 length is 13 residues. From germline, CDR1 is SNHLY and CDR2 FYNNEI. Trimming removed 7 bases at V and 6 bases at J, with 12 bases between. CDR3 DNA: TGTGCCAGCATGCGAGGAAACGATGAAAAACTGTTTTTT. Its protein product is CASMRGNDEKLFF.

The V gene is TRBV6-1, the J gene TRBJ2-1; 9 bases are a match to TRBD2. V shed 5 bases, J shed 13 bases, and the junction held 12 bases outside the gene matches. Germline CDR1 reads MNHNS; CDR2 reads SASEGT. This CDR3 has 14 residues. In DNA, the CDR3 is TGTGCCAGCAGTCCCCGGGCGGCTAGCGGGATACAGTTCTTC. This gives the protein CASSPRAASGIQFF.

The chain employs TRBV18 and TRBJ1-1; tentative D call: TRBD1 (6 bases). Trimming stripped 8 bases from V and 3 bases from J, with 16 bases between. Germline CDR1 is KGHSH and CDR2 is LQKENI. The CDR3 totals 14 residues. This chain's CDR3 is CASQGTGRDTEAFF. CDR3 DNA sequence: TGTGCCAGCCAGGGGACGGGGAGAGACACTGAAGCTTTCTTT.

The chain carries TRBV4-1 and TRBJ1-4; 7 nucleotides match TRBD1. The germline CDR1 and CDR2 sequences are MGHRA and YSYEKL. CDR3 length: 16 amino acids. Germline trimming cut 1 base from V and 2 bases from J; bases unmatched to any gene: 4. The CDR3 DNA follows: TGCGCCAGCAGCCAAGCAACGGGACAGACTAATGAAAAACTGTTTTTT. Translated: CASSQATGQTNEKLFF.